Each of the 23 T cell receptor beta chains below was sequenced from the same sample in a study of T cells in Graves' hyperthyroidism and ophthalmopathy. What was amplified from RNA transcripts were TCR beta CDR3 regions. The HTBI set primed first-round TCR CDR3 RT-PCR. In TCRdb, the multiplex PCR reads were re-called with MiXCR into one record per CDR3 protein. The profile shows about 59,000 distinct CDR3 sequences, 53% of them singletons. The source material was blood. These receptors were collected from a woman in her sixties or seventies with Graves' ophthalmopathy.

This clonotype was recorded many times. V gene TRBV9 combines with J gene TRBJ2-5; 7 nucleotides align to TRBD1. After removal of 3 bases from V and 1 base from J, the junction contained 6 bases not matched to a gene. The CDR3 has 15 residues. The V gene's germline CDR1 is SGDLS and CDR2 YYNGEE. The CDR3 DNA is TGTGCCAGCAGCGCCTCCGGGACAGTCCAAGAGACCCAGTACTTC. Translated, it gives CASSASGTVQETQYF.

This clonotype was recorded at least ten times. The chain couples TRBV25-1 to TRBJ1-2, with a weak D call TRBD1 (5 bases). Looked up from germline, CDR1 is MGHDK and CDR2 is SYGVNS. Trimming removed 0 bases at V and 6 bases at J, with 20 bases between. This CDR3 contains 17 residues. The CDR3 spells CASSEYKGSLREHGYTF. The DNA for the CDR3 is TGTGCCAGCAGTGAATATAAGGGGTCCCTCAGAGAGCATGGCTACACCTTC.

This clonotype is medium-sized in the sample. The chain joins TRBV25-1 to TRBJ1-2; possible D gene TRBD1, 5 bases. This CDR3 has 17 residues. From germline, CDR1 is MGHDK and CDR2 SYGVNS. V was shortened by 1 base and J by 0 bases, with 15 bases between the two germline ends. The CDR3 loop is CASSESSTGIANYGYTF. As DNA, the CDR3 is TGTGCCAGCAGTGAATCCAGCACAGGTATAGCTAACTATGGCTACACCTTC.

This chain links TRBV20-1 with TRBJ2-7; 7 nucleotides line up with TRBD1. Germline CDR1 DFQATT, CDR2 SNEGSKA (reference sequence). The CDR3 runs 13 residues. V trimming: 6 bases; J trimming: 2 bases; junction bases outside the gene matches: 7. CDR3: CSAAHRGPYEQYF. The DNA of the CDR3 is TGCAGTGCAGCGCACAGGGGACCCTACGAGCAGTACTTC.

Of note for this clonotype: The CDR3 does not end in the conserved phenylalanine or tryptophan, so this is likely a read error. CDR3 sequence: CASSMGSGTGQETQYL. The CDR3 DNA sequence: TGCGCCAGCAGCATGGGCTCCGGGACAGGGCAAGAGACCCAGTACCTC. The chain joins TRBV7-3 to TRBJ2-5; TRBD1 agrees at 9 bases. Germline V gives CDR1 SGHTA, CDR2 FQGTGA. CDR3 length equals 16 residues.

The rearrangement uses TRBV2 and TRBJ1-4, with a weak D call TRBD1 (5 bases). Germline lookup yields CDR1 SNHLY and CDR2 FYNNEI. The V and J ends lost 6 bases and 5 bases respectively, with 19 bases between them. The CDR3 covers 16 residues. The CDR3 DNA follows: TGTGCCAGCAGGTTAGTAGGAGGGACCTACAATGAAAAACTGTTTTTT. This translates into CASRLVGGTYNEKLFF.

This clonotype has ten or more counts. This chain joins TRBV2 and TRBJ1-1; 7 nucleotides agree with TRBD1. The CDR3 covers 16 residues. In germline, CDR1 is SNHLY, CDR2 FYNNEI. With V trimmed by 5 bases and J by 5 bases, 14 bases remained unmatched. CDR3 sequence: CASSPNTHRGGTEAFF. CDR3 coding DNA: TGTGCCAGCAGTCCGAACACCCACAGGGGTGGGACTGAAGCTTTCTTT.

The V call is TRBV19, the J call TRBJ2-3; D uncertain. V was pared by 1 base and J by 11 bases, with 10 bases between. CDR3 length: 12 residues. Germline-derived CDR1 and CDR2 are LNHDA and SQIVND (reference sequence). CDR3 in DNA: TGTGCCAGTAGTATAGTCGATAATGAGCAGTATTTT. This codes for CASSIVDNEQYF.

On this clonotype itself: Without the conserved terminal phenylalanine or tryptophan, this CDR3 likely stems from a read error. V usage is TRBV12-3 or TRBV12-4 and J usage is TRBJ2-7, with D possibly being TRBD1 or TRBD2 (5 bases each). The CDR3 sequence is 14 residues long. The CDR3 DNA reads TGTGCCAGCAGGAGGGACGGCAGCTCCTGCGAGCAGTACTCC. Translated: CASRRDGSSCEQYS.

Ten or more counts support this clonotype. This chain links TRBV11-2 with TRBJ2-3; D may be TRBD1 (5 bases). The CDR3 spans 16 residues. With 1 base removed from V and 0 bases from J, the gap between germline ends came to 11 bases. Germline V CDR1 and CDR2: SGHAT, FQNNGV. CDR3 loop: CASSLGPGASTDTQYF. The CDR3 DNA sequence: TGTGCCAGCAGCTTAGGTCCTGGGGCTAGCACAGATACGCAGTATTTT.

The CDR3 reads CASSELAGGPETQYF. The CDR3 bases are TGTGCCAGCAGTGAACTAGCGGGGGGGCCAGAGACCCAGTACTTC. The gene calls are TRBV6-1 and TRBJ2-5; 12 nucleotides line up with TRBD2. The V and J ends lost 2 bases and 4 bases, in that order; junction bases with no gene match: 2. Germline loops: CDR1 MNHNS, CDR2 SASEGT. The CDR3 consists of 15 residues.

This clonotype was detected once. The chain couples TRBV19 to TRBJ1-4, with D tentatively TRBD1 (5 bases). Deletions cut 7 bases from V and 8 bases from J, with 20 bases between. This CDR3 has 15 residues. Germline V gene sequence: CDR1 LNHDA, CDR2 SQIVND (reference sequence). The CDR3 here is CASIGRGDRNEKLFF. The CDR3 coding sequence is TGTGCCAGTATTGGGCGGGGCGACAGAAACGAAAAACTGTTTTTT.

This clonotype came up many times. This chain uses TRBV20-1 with TRBJ2-3; 8 positions match TRBD2. The trim removed 6 bases at V and 0 bases at J, leaving 5 bases unmatched. There are 14 residues in the CDR3. Germline CDR1 is DFQATT and CDR2 is SNEGSKA (reference sequence). Written as DNA, the CDR3 is TGCAGTGCGCCTCGCGGGGGGAGCACAGATACGCAGTATTTT. As protein: CSAPRGGSTDTQYF.

J is TRBJ1-4 and V is TRBV5-1, with a weak D call TRBD1 (6 bases). Deletions cut 0 bases from V and 5 bases from J, with 11 bases between. The CDR3 is 15 residues long. Germline V gene sequence: CDR1 SGHRS, CDR2 YFSETQ. The CDR3 reads CASSLGRTVNEKLFF. The CDR3 DNA sequence: TGCGCCAGCAGCTTGGGTCGGACAGTAAATGAAAAACTGTTTTTT. The variable domain in full, completed from reference TRBV5-1 and TRBJ1-4, reads KAGVTQTPRYLIKTRGQQVTLSCSPISGHRSVSWYQQTPGQGLQFLFEYFSETQRNKGNFPGRFSGRQFSNSRSEMNVSTLELGDSALYLCASSLGRTVNEKLFFGSGTQLSVL.

The genes are TRBV5-1 and TRBJ1-5; D perhaps matches TRBD1 (5 bases). The CDR3 consists of 18 residues. Trimming stripped 5 bases from V and 2 bases from J, with 23 bases between. Germline CDR1 SGHRS, CDR2 YFSETQ. The CDR3 sequence is CASSFGLAGDSGNQPQHF. As DNA, the CDR3 is TGCGCCAGCAGTTTTGGACTAGCGGGTGACAGTGGCAATCAGCCCCAGCATTTT.

The rearrangement joins TRBV6-4 to TRBJ1-6; D perhaps matches TRBD1 (5 bases). Trimming shortened V by 8 bases and J by 9 bases, and 20 bases separated the two germline ends. The V gene's germline CDR1 is MRHNA and CDR2 SNTAGT. This CDR3 has 15 residues. The CDR3 sequence is CASSQEGSVGSPLHF. The CDR3 DNA reads TGTGCCAGCTCCCAGGAGGGGTCGGTGGGTTCACCCCTCCACTTT.

This clonotype was seen ten or more times. The chain links TRBV20-1 to TRBJ2-7, with TRBD1 identical over 7 bases. Germline-derived CDR1 and CDR2 are DFQATT and SNEGSKA (reference sequence). The V and J ends lost 4 bases and 5 bases, in that order; junction bases with no gene match: 8. This CDR3 is 13 amino acids long. The CDR3 region has the DNA TGCAGTGCTACGTCGGGACAGTTCCACGAGCAGTACTTC. It is translated as CSATSGQFHEQYF.

The CDR3, as DNA: TGTGCCAGCAGGGGGATACTAGCGCCCGAGAATGAGCAGTTCTTC. This translates into CASRGILAPENEQFF. The chain links TRBV5-4 to TRBJ2-1, with TRBD2 identical over 7 bases. Germline CDR1 SGHNT, CDR2 YYREEE (reference sequence). This CDR3 contains 15 residues. J gave up 7 bases and V 5 bases, and 12 bases lay outside the gene matches.

This clonotype was recorded at least ten times. The chain is built from TRBV20-1 and TRBJ2-3; 11 positions match TRBD2. V lost 3 bases and J lost 9; bases outside the gene matches: 8. Per germline, CDR1 DFQATT and CDR2 SNEGSKA (reference sequence). The CDR3 runs to 14 residues. The DNA for the CDR3 is TGCAGTGCTAGCCTAGCGGGAGGCAGGGGGACGCAGTATTTT. Translation: CSASLAGGRGTQYF.

A remark on this clonotype: The CDR3 does not close with the conserved phenylalanine or tryptophan, likely indicating a read error. The DNA is left out, because the CDR3 cannot be placed on it with certainty; the CDR3 is given as TCRdb lists it. The chain recombines TRBV20-1 with TRBJ1-3. Germline V lookup: CDR1 DFQATT, CDR2 SNEGSKA (reference sequence). The length of the CDR3 is 8 amino acids, counting both ends. CDR3 residues: CSARVLRA.

This clonotype was recorded at least ten times. This chain uses TRBV6-1 with TRBJ1-2; D perhaps matches TRBD1 (5 bases). V shed 4 bases and J shed 2 bases, with 11 bases lying between them. Germline V gene data show CDR1 as MNHNS and CDR2 as SASEGT. This CDR3 has 14 amino acids. CDR3 DNA: TGTGCCAGCAGTGCAAGACAGCTCAACTATGGCTACACCTTC. Protein: CASSARQLNYGYTF.

This clonotype has at least ten counts. J is TRBJ1-3 and V is TRBV7-6, with D unclear. Germline V gene sequence: CDR1 SGHVS, CDR2 FNYEAQ. CDR3 size: 13 residues. V was shortened by 6 bases and J by 0 bases, with 6 bases between the two germline ends. CDR3 amino acids: CASRPGSGNTIYF. In DNA form, the CDR3 reads TGTGCCAGCAGACCGGGCTCTGGAAACACCATATATTTT.

The chain combines TRBV6-1 with TRBJ1-1; TRBD1 agrees at 7 bases. After removal of 6 bases from V and 1 base from J, the junction contained 8 bases not matched to a gene. Germline CDR1 MNHNS, CDR2 SASEGT. This CDR3 comprises 15 residues. CDR3 sequence (DNA): TGTGCCAGCAGACTCACAGGGACAGCGAACACTGAAGCTTTCTTT. Amino acids: CASRLTGTANTEAFF.